These 2 T cell receptor beta chains originate from one sample sequenced in a study of Graves' ophthalmopathy and Graves' hyperthyroidism. From RNA, the CDR3 regions of TCR beta chains were amplified and sequenced. A first-round RT-PCR used HTBI primers, followed by a second-round multiplex PCR. MiXCR, run by TCRdb on the multiplex PCR reads, gives a single entry per CDR3 protein. The sample consists of about 220,000 distinct CDR3 sequences, roughly a fifth of them appearing once. Material: peripheral blood. These receptors came from a woman aged 50 to 60 with Graves' ophthalmopathy.

This clonotype was counted many times. The gene calls are TRBV9 and TRBJ2-7; D gene ambiguous. This CDR3 has 14 amino acids. The V end was cut by 0 bases, the J end by 2 bases, with 9 bases between. CDR1 is SGDLS, CDR2 YYNGEE, per germline. For the CDR3, the DNA is TGTGCCAGCAGCGTAGACCCGAAAACCTACGAGCAGTACTTC. This gives the protein CASSVDPKTYEQYF.

This clonotype came up a few times. This chain joins TRBV3-1 and TRBJ2-3, with TRBD2 identical over 8 bases. CDR3 length equals 14 residues. Germline values: CDR1 LGHDT, CDR2 YNNKEL (reference sequence). V lost 8 bases and J lost 5; bases outside the gene matches: 9. CDR3 in amino acids: CASESGRAIDTQYF. The CDR3 nucleotides are TGTGCCAGCGAGTCCGGGAGGGCCATAGATACGCAGTATTTT.